The sequence of this TCR beta chain was determined in a study of cytomegalovirus exposure and HLA in healthy donors. Germline V gives CDR1 SGDLS, CDR2 YYNGEE. The ends were cut back, 4 bases at V and 0 bases at J, with 11 bases in the middle. The CDR3 covers 15 residues. This clone was counted a few times. The antigen remains unidentified. Study observations and caveats: Some public TCRs appeared in many individuals, while most sequences were rare.

Researchers ran the PCR with 60 Vbeta and 13 Jbeta primers. Generated by immunoSEQ multiplex PCR, the TCRdb table keeps only in-frame clones and is missing some. The sample records 150,000 to 200,000 clones, around 85% being singletons. The chain joins TRBV9 to TRBJ2-1; D remains ambiguous. The origin of this receptor is a man between 18 and 29 years old in good health and CMV-seronegative. The sequenced material came from PBMCs. The CDR3 coding sequence is TGTGCCAGCAGCCCCACGCCCAGCTCCTACAATGAGCAGTTCTTC. Amino acid sequence: CASSPTPSSYNEQFF. Looking up the rest from reference TRBV9 and TRBJ2-1 gives the full variable domain: DSGVTQTPKHLITATGQRVTLRCSPRSGDLSVYWYQQSLDQGLQFLIQYYNGEERAKGNILERFSAQQFPDLHSELNLSSLELGDSALYFCASSPTPSSYNEQFFGPGTRLTVL.